This T cell receptor beta chain was profiled in a study of blood T cell repertoires in COVID-19. Study-wide background: Samples came from the United States, Italy and Spain, spanning acute and convalescent COVID-19. PBMCs, B-cell-depleted T cells, or T cells were the source of the cDNA or gDNA that made up the material.

In germline, CDR1 is ENHRY, CDR2 SYGVKD. Trimming stripped 0 bases from V and 7 bases from J, with 12 bases between. CDR3 length equals 14 residues. Per the study methods: Amplification from reference gene primers served as the basis for estimated nucleated cell counts. Here immunoSEQ multiplex PCR was the method, and the copy in TCRdb shows in-frame clones only, minus some. V, J and clone size are taken as reported in that table, and D and trimming were inferred from the DNA itself. Of roughly 150,000 clones listed, around 80% were seen once; the top ten hold less than 20%. Sequencing used peripheral blood. This receptor was taken from an elderly woman with acute or convalescent COVID-19. The chain recombines TRBV10-3 with TRBJ1-2, with D hard to call. The CDR3 sequence is CAISESYGEGGYTF. The CDR3 region has the DNA TGTGCCATCAGTGAGTCTTACGGGGAGGGTGGCTACACCTTC.